This T cell receptor (beta chain) was retrieved from a study of T cells in Graves' hyperthyroidism and ophthalmopathy. CDR1 is KGHDR and CDR2 is SFDVKD in the germline V gene. The CDR3 has 19 residues. Study results and caveats: The majority of expanded thyroid clonotypes above 0.001 also appeared in blood.

Concerning this clonotype itself: The antigen is undetermined. A junction end diverges from the germline sequence, so it may reflect a read error.

Amplification of TCR beta CDR3 regions used RNA as the template. HTBI primers were the set used in a first-round RT-PCR of the TCR CDR3. MiXCR, run by TCRdb on the multiplex PCR reads, gives a single entry per CDR3 protein. This sample has around 300,000 distinct CDR3 sequences, with roughly 13% found just once. The receptor comes from a woman in her 30s with Graves' hyperthyroidism that later progressed to Graves' ophthalmopathy. This chain uses TRBV24-1 with TRBJ2-1; D may be TRBD2 (5 bases). The sequenced material came from blood. CDR3 nucleotides: TGTGCCACCAGTGATTTCCGAGCGGAAGGGCGAAGCTCCTACAATGAGCGGTTCTTC. Translating it yields CATSDFRAEGRSSYNERFF.